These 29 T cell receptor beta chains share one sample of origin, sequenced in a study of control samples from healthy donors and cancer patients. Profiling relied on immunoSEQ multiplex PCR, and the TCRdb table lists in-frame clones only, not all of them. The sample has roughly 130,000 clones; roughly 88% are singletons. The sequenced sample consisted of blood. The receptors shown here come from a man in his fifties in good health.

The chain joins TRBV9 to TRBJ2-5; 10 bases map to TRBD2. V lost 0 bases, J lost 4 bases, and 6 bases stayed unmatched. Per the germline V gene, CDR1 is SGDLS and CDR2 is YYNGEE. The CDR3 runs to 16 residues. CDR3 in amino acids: CASSVGAGGSVETQYF. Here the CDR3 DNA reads TGTGCCAGCAGCGTAGGAGCGGGGGGGTCTGTAGAGACCCAGTACTTC.

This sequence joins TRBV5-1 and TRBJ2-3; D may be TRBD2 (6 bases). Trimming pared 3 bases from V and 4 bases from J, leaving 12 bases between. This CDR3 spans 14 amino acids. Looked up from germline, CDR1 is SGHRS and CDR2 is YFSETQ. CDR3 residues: CASSSPRLADTQYF. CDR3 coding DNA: TGCGCCAGCAGCTCCCCCAGACTAGCAGATACGCAGTATTTT. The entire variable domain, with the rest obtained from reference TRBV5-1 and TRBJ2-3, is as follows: KAGVTQTPRYLIKTRGQQVTLSCSPISGHRSVSWYQQTPGQGLQFLFEYFSETQRNKGNFPGRFSGRQFSNSRSEMNVSTLELGDSALYLCASSSPRLADTQYFGPGTRLTVL.

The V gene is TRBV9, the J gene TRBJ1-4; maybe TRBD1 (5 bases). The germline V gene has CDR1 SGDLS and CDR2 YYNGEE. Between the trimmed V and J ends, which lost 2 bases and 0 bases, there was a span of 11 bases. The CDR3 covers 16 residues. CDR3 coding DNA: TGTGCCAGCAGCGTCGGGGGACGGACAACTAATGAAAAACTGTTTTTT. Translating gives CASSVGGRTTNEKLFF.

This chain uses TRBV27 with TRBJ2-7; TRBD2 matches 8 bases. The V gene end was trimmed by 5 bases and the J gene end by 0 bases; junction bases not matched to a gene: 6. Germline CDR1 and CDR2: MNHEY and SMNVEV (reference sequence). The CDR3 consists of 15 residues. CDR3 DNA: TGTGCCAGCAGTCTAGAGCGGGGGAGCTCCTACGAGCAGTACTTC. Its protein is CASSLERGSSYEQYF.

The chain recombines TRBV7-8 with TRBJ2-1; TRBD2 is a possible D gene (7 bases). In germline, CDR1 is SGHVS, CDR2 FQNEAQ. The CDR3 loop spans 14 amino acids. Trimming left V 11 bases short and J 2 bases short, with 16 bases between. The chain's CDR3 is CASCPGGPYNEQFF. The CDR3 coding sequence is TGTGCCTCCTGCCCGGGGGGCCCCTACAATGAGCAGTTCTTC.

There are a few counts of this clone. In DNA, the CDR3 is TGTGCTAGTGGTTCCGGTAGCTGGGCTTTCTTT. Protein product: CASGSGSWAFF. The chain employs TRBV12-5 and TRBJ1-1; the D is unclear. The germline gives CDR1 LGHNT, CDR2 FRNRAP. V shed 4 bases and J shed 11 bases, with 11 bases lying between them. CDR3 length: 11 residues.

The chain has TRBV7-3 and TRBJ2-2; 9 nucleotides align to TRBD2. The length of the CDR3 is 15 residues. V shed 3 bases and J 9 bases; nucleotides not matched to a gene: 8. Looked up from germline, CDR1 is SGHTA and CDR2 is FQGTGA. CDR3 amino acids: CASSFSGGGTRELFF. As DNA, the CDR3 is TGTGCCAGCAGCTTTAGCGGGGGAGGTACCAGGGAGCTGTTTTTT.

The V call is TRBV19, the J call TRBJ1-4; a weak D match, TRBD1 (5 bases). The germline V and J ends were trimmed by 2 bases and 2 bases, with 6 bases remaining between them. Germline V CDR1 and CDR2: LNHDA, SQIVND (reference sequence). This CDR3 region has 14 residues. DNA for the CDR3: TGTGCCAGTAGTATACAGGGCACTAATGAAAAACTGTTTTTT. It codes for CASSIQGTNEKLFF.

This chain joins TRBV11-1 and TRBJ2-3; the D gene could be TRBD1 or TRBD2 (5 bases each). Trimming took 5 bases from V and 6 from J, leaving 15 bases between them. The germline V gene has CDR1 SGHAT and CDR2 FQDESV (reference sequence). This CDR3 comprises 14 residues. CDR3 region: CASSPLDRQDTQYF. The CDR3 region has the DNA TGTGCCAGCAGCCCACTAGACCGACAGGATACGCAGTATTTT.

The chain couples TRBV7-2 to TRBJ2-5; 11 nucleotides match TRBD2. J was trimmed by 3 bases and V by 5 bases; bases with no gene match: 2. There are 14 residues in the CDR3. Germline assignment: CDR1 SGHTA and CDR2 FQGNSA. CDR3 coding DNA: TGTGCCAGCAGCCAGGGACTAGCGGAAGAGACCCAGTACTTC. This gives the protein CASSQGLAEETQYF.

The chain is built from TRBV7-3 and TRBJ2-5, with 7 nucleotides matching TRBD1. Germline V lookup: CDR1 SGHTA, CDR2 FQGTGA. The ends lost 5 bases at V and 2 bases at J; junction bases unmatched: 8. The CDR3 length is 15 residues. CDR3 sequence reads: CASSPQGQQQETQYF. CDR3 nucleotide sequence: TGTGCCAGCAGCCCTCAGGGACAGCAGCAAGAGACCCAGTACTTC. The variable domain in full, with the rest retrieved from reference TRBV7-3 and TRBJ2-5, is GAGVSQTPSNKVTEKGKYVELRCDPISGHTALYWYRQSLGQGPEFLIYFQGTGAADDSGLPNDRFFAVRPEGSVSTLKIQRTERGDSAVYLCASSPQGQQQETQYFGPGTRLLVL.

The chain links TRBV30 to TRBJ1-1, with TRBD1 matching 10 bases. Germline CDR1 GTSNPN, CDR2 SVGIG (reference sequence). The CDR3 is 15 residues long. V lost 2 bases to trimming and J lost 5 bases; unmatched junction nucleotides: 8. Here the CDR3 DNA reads TGTGCCTGGAGTCCTCGGACAGGGGGTAGGACTGAAGCTTTCTTT. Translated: CAWSPRTGGRTEAFF.

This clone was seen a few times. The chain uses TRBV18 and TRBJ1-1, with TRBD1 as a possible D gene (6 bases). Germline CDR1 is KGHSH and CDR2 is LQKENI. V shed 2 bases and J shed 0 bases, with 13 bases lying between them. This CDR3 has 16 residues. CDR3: CASSPGGGGLNTEAFF. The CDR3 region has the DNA TGTGCCAGCTCACCAGGAGGGGGGGGGCTGAACACTGAAGCTTTCTTT. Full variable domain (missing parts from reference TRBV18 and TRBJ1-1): NAGVMQNPRHLVRRRGQEARLRCSPMKGHSHVYWYRQLPEEGLKFMVYLQKENIIDESGMPKERFSAEFPKEGPSILRIQQVVRGDSAAYFCASSPGGGGLNTEAFFGQGTRLTVV.

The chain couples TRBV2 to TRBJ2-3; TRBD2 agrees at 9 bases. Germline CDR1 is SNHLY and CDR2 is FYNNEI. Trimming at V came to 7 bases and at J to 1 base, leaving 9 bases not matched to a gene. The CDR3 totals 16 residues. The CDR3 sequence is CASKVPAGGGTDTQYF. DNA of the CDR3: TGTGCCAGCAAAGTACCAGCGGGGGGTGGCACAGATACGCAGTATTTT.

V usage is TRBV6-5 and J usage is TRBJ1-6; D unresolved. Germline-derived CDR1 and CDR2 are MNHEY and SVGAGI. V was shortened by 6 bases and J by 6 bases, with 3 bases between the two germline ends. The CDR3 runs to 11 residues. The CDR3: CASRGNSPLHF. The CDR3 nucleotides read TGTGCCAGCAGGGGTAATTCACCCCTCCACTTT.

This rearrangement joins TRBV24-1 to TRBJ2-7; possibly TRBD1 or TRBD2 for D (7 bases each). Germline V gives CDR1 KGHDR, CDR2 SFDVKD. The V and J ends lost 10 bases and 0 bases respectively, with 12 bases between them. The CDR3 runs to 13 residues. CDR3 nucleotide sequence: TGTGCCACTGCAGGGGGGGACTCCTACGAGCAGTACTTC. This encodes CATAGGDSYEQYF.

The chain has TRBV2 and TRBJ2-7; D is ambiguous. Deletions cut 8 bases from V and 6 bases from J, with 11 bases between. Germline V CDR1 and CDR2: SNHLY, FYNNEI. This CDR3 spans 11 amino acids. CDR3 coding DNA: TGTGCCAGCTCACCAAGGATCGAGCAGTACTTC. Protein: CASSPRIEQYF.

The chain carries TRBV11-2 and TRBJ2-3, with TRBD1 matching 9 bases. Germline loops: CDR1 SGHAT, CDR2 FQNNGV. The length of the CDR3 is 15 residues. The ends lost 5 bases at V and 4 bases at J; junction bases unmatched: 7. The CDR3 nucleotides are TGTGCCAGCAGCGTTGGGACAGGGAGTTCAGATACGCAGTATTTT. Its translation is CASSVGTGSSDTQYF.

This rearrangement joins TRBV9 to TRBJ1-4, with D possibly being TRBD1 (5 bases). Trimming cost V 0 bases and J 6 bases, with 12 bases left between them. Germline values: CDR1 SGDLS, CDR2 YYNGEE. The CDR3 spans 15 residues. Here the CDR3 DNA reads TGTGCCAGCAGCGTAGGGAACTCAGGGCATGAAAAACTGTTTTTT. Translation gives CASSVGNSGHEKLFF.

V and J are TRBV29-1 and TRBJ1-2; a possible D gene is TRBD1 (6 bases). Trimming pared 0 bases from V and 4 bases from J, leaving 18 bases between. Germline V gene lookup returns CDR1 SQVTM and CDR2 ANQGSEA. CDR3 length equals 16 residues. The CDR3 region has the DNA TGCAGCGTTGAAGATCCGGGGGCGCGGTCATTCTATGGCTACACCTTC. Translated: CSVEDPGARSFYGYTF.

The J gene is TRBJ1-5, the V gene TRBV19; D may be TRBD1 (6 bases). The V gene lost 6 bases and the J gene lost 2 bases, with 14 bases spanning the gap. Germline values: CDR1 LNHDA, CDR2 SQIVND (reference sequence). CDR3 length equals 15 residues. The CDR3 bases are TGTGCCAGTAGGACCGGGGGGCAGGGCAATCAGCCCCAGCATTTT. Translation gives CASRTGGQGNQPQHF.

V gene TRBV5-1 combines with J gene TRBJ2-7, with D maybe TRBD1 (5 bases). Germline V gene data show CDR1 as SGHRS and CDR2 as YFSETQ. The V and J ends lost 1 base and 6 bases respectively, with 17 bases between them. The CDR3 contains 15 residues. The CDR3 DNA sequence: TGCGCCAGCAGCTTGTTTGCGACAGACGTGACCGAGCAGTACTTC. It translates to CASSLFATDVTEQYF.

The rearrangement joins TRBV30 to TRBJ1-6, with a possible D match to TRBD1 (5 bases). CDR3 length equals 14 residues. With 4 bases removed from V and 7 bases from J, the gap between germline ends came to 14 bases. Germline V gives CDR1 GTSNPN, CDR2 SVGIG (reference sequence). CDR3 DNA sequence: TGTGCCTGGAAGGGGTACGTAATGAATTCACCCCTCCACTTT. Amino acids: CAWKGYVMNSPLHF.

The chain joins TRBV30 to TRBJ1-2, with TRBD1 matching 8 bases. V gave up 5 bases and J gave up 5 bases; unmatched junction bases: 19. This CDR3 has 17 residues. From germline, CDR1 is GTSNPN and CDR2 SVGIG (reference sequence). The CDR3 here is CAWGPSGGAGGRYGYTF. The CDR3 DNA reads TGTGCCTGGGGCCCGTCAGGGGGCGCAGGCGGTCGGTATGGCTACACCTTC.

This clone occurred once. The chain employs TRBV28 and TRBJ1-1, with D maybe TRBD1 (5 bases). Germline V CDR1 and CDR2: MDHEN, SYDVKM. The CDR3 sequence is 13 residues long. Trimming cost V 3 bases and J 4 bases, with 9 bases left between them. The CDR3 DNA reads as TGTGCCAGCAGTTTGGGGGTAGGCACTGAAGCTTTCTTT. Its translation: CASSLGVGTEAFF. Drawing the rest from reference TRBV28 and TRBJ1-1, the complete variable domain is DVKVTQSSRYLVKRTGEKVFLECVQDMDHENMFWYRQDPGLGLRLIYFSYDVKMKEKGDIPEGYSVSREKKERFSLILESASTNQTSMYLCASSLGVGTEAFFGQGTRLTVV.

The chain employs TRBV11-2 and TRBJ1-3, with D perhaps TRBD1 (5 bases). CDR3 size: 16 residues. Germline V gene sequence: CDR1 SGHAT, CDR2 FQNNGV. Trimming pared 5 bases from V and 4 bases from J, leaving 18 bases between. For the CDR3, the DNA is TGTGCCAGCAGCGAACTTTATGGGGCGGGAGGAAACACCATATATTTT. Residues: CASSELYGAGGNTIYF.

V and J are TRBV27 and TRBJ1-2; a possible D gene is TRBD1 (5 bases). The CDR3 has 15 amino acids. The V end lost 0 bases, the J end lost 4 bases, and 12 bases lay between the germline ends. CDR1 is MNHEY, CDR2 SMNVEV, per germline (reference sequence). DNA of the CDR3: TGTGCCAGCAGTTTATCGTTGGGGGTAGGCTATGGCTACACCTTC. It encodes CASSLSLGVGYGYTF.

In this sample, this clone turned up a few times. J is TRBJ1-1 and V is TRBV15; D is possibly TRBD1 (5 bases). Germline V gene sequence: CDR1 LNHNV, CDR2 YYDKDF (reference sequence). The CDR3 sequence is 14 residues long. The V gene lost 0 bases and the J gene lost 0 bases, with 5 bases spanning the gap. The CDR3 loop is CATSRDRVNTEAFF. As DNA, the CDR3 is TGTGCCACCAGCAGAGACAGGGTGAACACTGAAGCTTTCTTT. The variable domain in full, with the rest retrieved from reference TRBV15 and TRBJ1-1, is DAMVIQNPRYQVTQFGKPVTLSCSQTLNHNVMYWYQQKSSQAPKLLFHYYDKDFNNEADTPDNFQSRRPNTSFCFLDIRSPGLGDTAMYLCATSRDRVNTEAFFGQGTRLTVV.

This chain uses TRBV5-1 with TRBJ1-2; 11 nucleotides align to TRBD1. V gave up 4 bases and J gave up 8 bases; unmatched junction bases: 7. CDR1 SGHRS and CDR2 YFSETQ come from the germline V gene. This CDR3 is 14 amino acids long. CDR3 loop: CASSPDRGPFGYTF. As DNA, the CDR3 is TGCGCCAGCAGCCCGGACAGGGGGCCCTTCGGCTACACCTTC.